This paragraph reports one T cell receptor beta chain. The source of the sample is a study of patients and donors after allogeneic stem cell transplantation. One entry per CDR3 protein results from TCRdb running MiXCR on the RT-PCR reads. This table holds around 200,000 distinct CDR3 sequences, less than 50% found once. The ends were cut back, 0 bases at V and 4 bases at J, with 5 bases in the middle. Germline CDR1 is SGDLS and CDR2 is YYNGEE. The CDR3 sequence is 12 residues long. Sequencing used blood, either unsorted or a sorted T cell fraction (not recorded which). The sequence was obtained from a human donor who was either an allogeneic HSCT recipient or a stem cell or donor lymphocyte infusion donor (not recorded which). It is not recorded whose cells these are; they may come from a transplant donor. The chain recombines TRBV9 with TRBJ2-7; D is ambiguous. The CDR3 DNA reads as TGTGCCAGCAGCGTAGCTGGATACGAGCAGTACTTC. It codes for CASSVAGYEQYF. Supplemented by reference TRBV9 and TRBJ2-7, the full variable domain reads DSGVTQTPKHLITATGQRVTLRCSPRSGDLSVYWYQQSLDQGLQFLIQYYNGEERAKGNILERFSAQQFPDLHSELNLSSLELGDSALYFCASSVAGYEQYFGPGTRLTVT.